The rows below give T cell receptor beta chains drawn from one sample of a study of T-cell memory formation after mild COVID-19. TCRdb re-analysed the 5' RACE reads in MiXCR, keeping a single row per CDR3 protein. The table lists about 250,000 distinct CDR3 sequences, 15% of them singletons. Sequences were obtained from PBMCs or a T cell subset sorted from them (not recorded which). The receptors here all came from an adult woman who had mild COVID-19 (a few samples of this study predate the infection). Cell type and time point are not known. Both conserved end residues are part of each CDR3. The D gene is left open where the match is weak. Some rows mark clone size as missing; the rest say once, few, many or name a class of expanded clone.

v_gene	len	abundance	j_gene	d_gene	CDR3nt	CDR3aa
TRBV7-6	16	few	TRBJ1-3	NA	TGTGCCAGCAGCTTAGGGGCAGGGATCTCTGGAAACACCATATATTTT	CASSLGAGISGNTIYF
TRBV9	14	NA	TRBJ2-6	NA	TGTGCCAGCAGCCAAGTGGCTGGGGCCAACGTCCTGACTTTC	CASSQVAGANVLTF
TRBV4-2	17	few	TRBJ2-3	TRBD2	TGTGCCAGCAGCACACGTAGCGGGAGGGCCGGGACAGATACGCAGTATTTT	CASSTRSGRAGTDTQYF
TRBV20-1	18	few	TRBJ1-5	TRBD1	TGCAGTGCTAGAGGTTTTTCGGGGACAGTCTATAGCAATCAGCCCCAGCATTTT	CSARGFSGTVYSNQPQHF
TRBV2	16	many	TRBJ2-5	TRBD2	TGTGCCAGCAGTGAAGGGACTAGCGGGAGAGGGACCACCCAGTACTTC	CASSEGTSGRGTTQYF
TRBV29-1	14	NA	TRBJ1-1	NA	TGCAGCGCAAACCGACAGCTGACGAACACTGAAGCTTTCTTT	CSANRQLTNTEAFF
TRBV3-1	17	NA	TRBJ1-3	TRBD1	TGTGCCAGCAGCCTGACCCCGACAGGGAGCTCTGGAAACACCATATATTTT	CASSLTPTGSSGNTIYF
TRBV4-2	17	NA	TRBJ1-1	TRBD1	TGTGCCAGCAGCCAAGGCGGGGGAGAGACAGGGCGGACTGAAGCTTTCTTT	CASSQGGGETGRTEAFF
TRBV4-2	15	NA	TRBJ2-5	TRBD1	TGTGCCAGCAGCTCGGAGGGACAGGGCACCGAGACCCAGTACTTC	CASSSEGQGTETQYF
TRBV29-1	12	NA	TRBJ1-2	NA	TGCAGCGTTGAAGATTTGGGTGGTAGCTACACCTTC	CSVEDLGGSYTF
TRBV12-3/TRBV12-4	14	once	TRBJ1-1	NA	TGTGCCAGTAGGCCATTGGGGGGGTCCACTGAAGCTTTCTTT	CASRPLGGSTEAFF
TRBV6-1	16	NA	TRBJ2-7	NA	TGTGCCAGCAGTGGTGGAGTCCGGGGCCTCTCCTACGAGCAGTACTTC	CASSGGVRGLSYEQYF
TRBV7-9	14	NA	TRBJ2-7	NA	TGTGCCAGCAGCTTGCTTACAGACGGCTACGAGCAGTACTTC	CASSLLTDGYEQYF
TRBV18	14	few	TRBJ2-1	NA	TGTGCCAGCTCACCACCCGGCGCGTACAATGAGCAGTTCTTC	CASSPPGAYNEQFF
TRBV29-1	14	few	TRBJ1-1	NA	TGCAGCGTCGAACGTCAACTAGATATCACTGAAGCTTTCTTT	CSVERQLDITEAFF
TRBV19	13	NA	TRBJ2-2	NA	TGTGCCAGTAGTATCGGGCATCCTGGGGAGCTGTTTTTT	CASSIGHPGELFF
TRBV4-3	16	few	TRBJ1-1	NA	TGCGCCAGCAGCCAAGATGTCGGGGGTGTTGGCACTGAAGCTTTCTTT	CASSQDVGGVGTEAFF
TRBV7-2	19	NA	TRBJ2-7	TRBD2	TGTGCCAGCAGCCCTGGGACTAGCTTTCCCCCGCGCTCACCCTACGAGCAGTACTTC	CASSPGTSFPPRSPYEQYF
TRBV3-1	14	NA	TRBJ1-5	NA	TGTGCCAGCAGCCCCGACCTTATAGGAGGGCCCCAGCATTTT	CASSPDLIGGPQHF
TRBV5-5	15	NA	TRBJ1-1	TRBD1	TGTGCCAGCAGCCCAAGGACAGGGAAGGGCACTGAAGCTTTCTTT	CASSPRTGKGTEAFF
TRBV7-2	13	many	TRBJ2-5	NA	TGTGCCAGCAGCCCCAGTCTTAGTGAGACCCAGTACTTC	CASSPSLSETQYF
TRBV7-2	16	many	TRBJ2-1	TRBD2	TGTGCCAGCAGCTTAGTGGCTAGCGGTACCTACAATGAGCAGTTCTTC	CASSLVASGTYNEQFF
TRBV5-1	15	few	TRBJ1-2	TRBD1	TGCGCCAGCAGCTTGGAGAGACAGGGGAGCGAGGGCTACACCTTC	CASSLERQGSEGYTF
TRBV5-1	17	few	TRBJ2-3	NA	TGCGCCAGCAGCTTGGATGGTACATCGGTGGGAACAGATACGCAGTATTTT	CASSLDGTSVGTDTQYF
TRBV6-4	15	few	TRBJ2-1	TRBD2	TGTGCCAGCAGTGACACTAGCGGGTTTTACAATGAGCAGTTCTTC	CASSDTSGFYNEQFF
TRBV12-3/TRBV12-4	14	NA	TRBJ2-3	NA	TGTGCCAACAGACCCGCTTTCACGACAGATACGCAGTATTTT	CANRPAFTTDTQYF
TRBV2	15	NA	TRBJ2-2	NA	TGTGCCAGCAGTGAAGCGGAGGGATCCGAGGGGGAGCTGTTTTTT	CASSEAEGSEGELFF
TRBV7-2	14	few	TRBJ1-5	TRBD1	TGTGCCAGCAGAATTGGGACAGACAATCAGCCCCAGCATTTT	CASRIGTDNQPQHF
TRBV20-1	14	few	TRBJ2-7	NA	TGCAGTGCTAGAGATAGTAAATTCAGATACGAGCAGTACTTC	CSARDSKFRYEQYF
TRBV20-1	16	NA	TRBJ2-3	NA	TGCAGTGCTAGAGAACAAGCGGGCACGAGCACAGATACGCAGTATTTT	CSAREQAGTSTDTQYF
TRBV5-1	15	few	TRBJ2-2	TRBD1	TGCGCCAGCAGCCCTCAGGGGGCTCAGGCCGGGGAGCTGTTTTTT	CASSPQGAQAGELFF
TRBV29-1	15	few	TRBJ1-1	NA	TGCAGCGTTGGGTCACAGAGGGTCGGGAACACTGAAGCTTTCTTT	CSVGSQRVGNTEAFF
TRBV18	13	NA	TRBJ2-5	NA	TGTGCCAGCTCAACGGGAATGCGAGAGACCCAGTACTTC	CASSTGMRETQYF